Presented here are 18 T cell receptor beta chains from one specimen sequenced in a study of CD8 T cells in Susac syndrome. RNA in amounts of roughly 0.45 to 1 ug was reverse transcribed with random hexamers. TCRdb redid the calling of the immunoSEQ multiplex PCR reads with MiXCR, one entry per CDR3 protein. The sample lists roughly 150,000 distinct CDR3 sequences; 85% to 95% were seen once. Sequencing was done on a sample of CD4+ T cells from PBMCs. These receptors came from a human donor with Susac syndrome.

The gene calls are TRBV14 and TRBJ1-2, with D tentatively TRBD1 (6 bases). The V and J ends lost 4 bases and 8 bases respectively, with 14 bases between them. Germline V lookup: CDR1 SGHDN, CDR2 FVKESK. CDR3 length equals 13 residues. The CDR3 sequence: CASSLKRGQGYTF. The CDR3 region has the DNA TGTGCCAGCAGCCTCAAACGGGGGCAGGGCTACACCTTC. The whole variable domain, remainder taken from reference TRBV14 and TRBJ1-2, is EAGVTQFPSHSVIEKGQTVTLRCDPISGHDNLYWYRRVMGKEIKFLLHFVKESKQDESGMPNNRFLAERTGGTYSTLKVQPAELEDSGVYFCASSLKRGQGYTFGSGTRLTVV.

This rearrangement joins TRBV14 to TRBJ2-7, with D unresolved. Germline assignment: CDR1 SGHDN and CDR2 FVKESK. The germline V and J ends were trimmed by 2 bases and 2 bases, with 10 bases remaining between them. The CDR3 length is 14 residues. In DNA, the CDR3 is TGTGCCAGCAGCCAAAGAGCCTCTCCCTACGAGCAGTACTTC. Its protein is CASSQRASPYEQYF.

The genes are TRBV29-1 and TRBJ1-3, with unresolved D. From germline, CDR1 is SQVTM and CDR2 ANQGSEA. The V and J ends lost 3 bases and 3 bases respectively, with 12 bases between them. The CDR3 extends over 14 amino acids. The CDR3 sequence: CSVEKGFGGNTIYF. CDR3 nucleotides: TGCAGCGTTGAGAAAGGGTTTGGTGGAAACACCATATATTTT.

The chain joins TRBV20-1 to TRBJ2-2, with 7 bases matching TRBD2. The CDR3 extends over 17 amino acids. Germline V lookup: CDR1 DFQATT, CDR2 SNEGSKA (reference sequence). V was clipped by 0 bases and J by 4 bases; unmatched bases: 11. CDR3 DNA: TGCAGTGCTAGAGATTCGGGGCCTAGCGGACCCACCGGGGAGCTGTTTTTT. Translation: CSARDSGPSGPTGELFF.

The DNA of the CDR3 is TGTGCCAGCAGCTTGGGCCAGGGTCAATGGGAAGCTTTCTTT. This gives the protein CASSLGQGQWEAFF. The V call is TRBV5-6, the J call TRBJ1-1, with a tentative D call TRBD1 (5 bases). The V end lost 0 bases, the J end lost 8 bases, and 14 bases lay between the germline ends. CDR3 length equals 14 residues. The germline gives CDR1 SGHDT, CDR2 YYEEEE.

The chain joins TRBV2 to TRBJ2-3, with D hard to call. The CDR3 totals 14 residues. The ends were cut back, 5 bases at V and 2 bases at J, with 11 bases in the middle. CDR1 and CDR2 (germline): SNHLY, FYNNEI. CDR3 nucleotide sequence: TGTGCCAGCAGTATAGGAACCGACACAGATACGCAGTATTTT. Protein product: CASSIGTDTDTQYF.

The J gene is TRBJ1-5, the V gene TRBV29-1; D is unclear. V lost 5 bases and J 7 bases, leaving 12 bases between the germline ends. CDR1 and CDR2 from the germline V gene are SQVTM and ANQGSEA. The CDR3 extends over 12 amino acids. In nucleotides, the CDR3 is TGCAGCGTTTTGGACCGGGGACAGCCCCAGCATTTT. This gives the protein CSVLDRGQPQHF.

The rearrangement uses TRBV7-8 and TRBJ2-5; no firm D call. The V and J ends lost 1 base and 1 base respectively, with 10 bases between them. The germline gives CDR1 SGHVS, CDR2 FQNEAQ. CDR3 length: 15 amino acids. CDR3 in amino acids: CASSLGTTSQETQYF. The DNA for the CDR3 is TGTGCCAGCAGCTTAGGAACTACCTCCCAAGAGACCCAGTACTTC.

This rearrangement joins TRBV12-3 or TRBV12-4 to TRBJ1-6; no definite D call. Trimming shortened V by 3 bases and J by 7 bases, and 10 bases separated the two germline ends. The CDR3 totals 14 residues. CDR3 residues: CASSFGQLNSPLHF. For the CDR3, the DNA is TGTGCCAGCAGTTTTGGGCAGCTAAATTCACCCCTCCACTTT.

This chain links TRBV7-2 with TRBJ2-7; maybe TRBD2 (6 bases). This CDR3 comprises 14 residues. The V end was cut by 5 bases, the J end by 2 bases, with 13 bases between. CDR1 is SGHTA, CDR2 FQGNSA, per germline. For the CDR3, the DNA is TGTGCCAGCAGCGGCACCGGGACTGCCTACGAGCAGTACTTC. It translates to CASSGTGTAYEQYF.

The chain carries TRBV6-5 and TRBJ2-7; maybe TRBD1 (6 bases). V was trimmed by 5 bases and J by 0 bases, leaving 8 bases between them. The CDR3 is 13 residues long. The germline V gene has CDR1 MNHEY and CDR2 SVGAGI. The CDR3 protein is CASSKGHSYEQYF. CDR3 DNA: TGTGCCAGCAGTAAGGGACACTCCTACGAGCAGTACTTC.

This clonotype was observed a few times. The chain links TRBV7-2 to TRBJ2-3; D is perhaps TRBD1 (5 bases). Germline V gene lookup returns CDR1 SGHTA and CDR2 FQGNSA. Trimming pared 5 bases from V and 6 bases from J, leaving 9 bases between. The CDR3 loop spans 12 amino acids. The CDR3 spells CASSPRQDTQYF. In DNA form, the CDR3 reads TGTGCCAGCAGCCCCAGACAGGATACGCAGTATTTT.

CDR3 region: CSATPSPRIIAKNIQYF. CDR3 DNA sequence: TGCAGTGCTACTCCCAGTCCTAGGATTATAGCCAAAAACATTCAGTACTTC. J is TRBJ2-4 and V is TRBV20-1; D is ambiguous. The CDR3 contains 17 residues. V was pared by 4 bases and J by 0 bases, with 19 bases between. The V gene's germline CDR1 is DFQATT and CDR2 SNEGSKA (reference sequence).

This chain uses TRBV20-1 with TRBJ1-6, with D unresolved. The CDR3 runs to 14 residues. Germline CDR1 reads DFQATT; CDR2 reads SNEGSKA (reference sequence). V lost 2 bases to trimming and J lost 0 bases, with 5 bases between them. CDR3 sequence (DNA): TGCAGTGCTAGACCTTACTCCTATAATTCACCCCTCCACTTT. This encodes CSARPYSYNSPLHF.

This chain uses TRBV29-1 with TRBJ2-1, with TRBD2 identical over 8 bases. Germline loops: CDR1 SQVTM, CDR2 ANQGSEA. Trimming took 3 bases from V and 5 from J; bases not matched to a gene: 12. This CDR3 spans 16 amino acids. The CDR3, as DNA: TGCAGCGTTGAGAACCCAGCGGGGGTACCCCACAATGAGCAGTTCTTC. Translation gives CSVENPAGVPHNEQFF.

The genes are TRBV25-1 and TRBJ2-5; 7 bases agree with TRBD2. This CDR3 is 15 amino acids long. Germline V CDR1 and CDR2: MGHDK, SYGVNS. After removal of 3 bases from V and 2 bases from J, the junction contained 6 bases not matched to a gene. CDR3 protein: CASSDHGGIQETQYF. CDR3 DNA sequence: TGTGCCAGCAGTGACCACGGGGGGATTCAAGAGACCCAGTACTTC. Based on the CDR3 plus reference TRBV25-1 and TRBJ2-5, the full variable domain is EADIYQTPRYLVIGTGKKITLECSQTMGHDKMYWYQQDPGMELHLIHYSYGVNSTEKGDLSSESTVSRIRTEHFPLTLESARPSHTSQYLCASSDHGGIQETQYFGPGTRLLVL.

This chain links TRBV15 with TRBJ2-2; D assignment may be TRBD1 or TRBD2 (5 bases each). Trimming stripped 0 bases from V and 6 bases from J, with 14 bases between. The CDR3 consists of 16 residues. Germline CDR1 is LNHNV and CDR2 is YYDKDF (reference sequence). Here the CDR3 DNA reads TGTGCCACCAGCAGAGATTTGGCAGGGAGCGCCGGGGAGCTGTTTTTT. Amino acid sequence: CATSRDLAGSAGELFF.

The CDR3 is CASSYSTANYGYTF. The CDR3 DNA reads TGTGCCAGCAGTTACTCGACAGCTAACTATGGCTACACCTTC. The chain is built from TRBV6-5 and TRBJ1-2; D possibly corresponds to TRBD1 (5 bases). V lost 0 bases, J lost 0 bases, and 5 bases lay in between. The CDR3 has 14 amino acids. The V gene's germline CDR1 is MNHEY and CDR2 SVGAGI.